The present T cell receptor (beta chain) was sequenced within a study of spatial heterogeneity in lung cancer. General study points: Higher tumor mutation counts went along with higher counts of expanded intratumoral alpha and beta TCRs.

This clonotype is judged large. Its target is unknown. TCRdb reanalysed the 5' RACE reads using MiXCR and keeps one entry per CDR3 protein. The sample contains 3,700 or so distinct CDR3 sequences, 6.5% to 9.5% of which appear only once. Time point denoted: sample taken at primary tumor resection. From tumor, nontumor lung or frozen PBMC, whole RNA was taken unsorted for sequencing. Germline assignment: CDR1 MNHEY and CDR2 SVGAGI. The CDR3 spans 14 residues. Trimming pared 8 bases from V and 4 bases from J, leaving 15 bases between. The sequences come from lung tumor tissue, collected at surgery. The V gene is TRBV6-5, the J gene TRBJ2-1; D is tentatively TRBD1 or TRBD2 (6 bases each). This receptor was obtained from a male donor with early-stage non-small cell lung cancer. The CDR3, as DNA: TGTGCCAGCGGGGGCAGCGGGCCGTACAATGAGCAGTTCTTC. It translates to CASGGSGPYNEQFF.